Following are 8 T cell receptor beta chains from one sample sequenced in a study of human T cells and chemical hapten exposure. One entry per CDR3 protein, called by TCRdb with MiXCR from the RACE reads. The sample records more than 95,000 distinct CDR3 sequences, 34% being singletons. The time point: patch test 3, about 24 weeks after DPC sensitization. Treatment noted: therapeutic diphenylcyclopropenone sensitization with weekly scalp DPC. Material: whole blood, obtained in connection with sensitization to the hapten diphenylcyclopropenone (DPC). All receptors come from a man aged 35 to 55 with alopecia areata. Some clones in this sample may be carry-over from other donors' samples.

This clonotype was seen repeatedly, ten times or more. The chain has TRBV20-1 and TRBJ2-3; 12 bases map to TRBD2. Germline V gene data show CDR1 as DFQATT and CDR2 as SNEGSKA (reference sequence). V lost 1 base and J lost 0; bases outside the gene matches: 5. There are 17 residues in the CDR3. The CDR3 sequence is CSARATSGSPSTDTQYF. CDR3 DNA: TGCAGTGCTAGAGCGACTAGCGGGAGCCCCAGCACAGATACGCAGTATTTT.

The CDR3 reads CAWSVGGTVNEKLFF. CDR3 coding DNA: TGTGCCTGGAGTGTTGGTGGGACAGTAAATGAAAAACTGTTTTTT. The chain joins TRBV30 to TRBJ1-4; TRBD1 matches 7 bases. The V gene end was trimmed by 0 bases and the J gene end by 5 bases; junction bases not matched to a gene: 6. The length of the CDR3 is 15 residues. Germline V gene sequence: CDR1 GTSNPN, CDR2 SVGIG (reference sequence).

The chain combines TRBV28 with TRBJ2-2; D unclear. The V end lost 3 bases, the J end lost 2 bases, and 13 bases lay between the germline ends. CDR3 size: 16 residues. Germline CDR1 and CDR2: MDHEN and SYDVKM. This CDR3 reads CASSFGPHPNTGELFF. The CDR3 bases are TGTGCCAGCAGTTTTGGACCCCATCCTAACACCGGGGAGCTGTTTTTT.

This chain connects TRBV7-2 to TRBJ1-6; 9 nucleotides agree with TRBD1. The CDR3 contains 14 residues. The V and J ends lost 5 bases and 10 bases, in that order; junction bases with no gene match: 6. Germline assignment: CDR1 SGHTA and CDR2 FQGNSA. CDR3 loop: CASSRGQGSSPLHF. The CDR3 nucleotides are TGTGCCAGCAGCCGAGGACAGGGGAGCTCACCCCTCCACTTT.

The chain links TRBV7-2 to TRBJ2-2; tentatively, D is TRBD2 (5 bases). CDR1 is SGHTA, CDR2 FQGNSA, per germline. The germline V and J ends were trimmed by 0 bases and 8 bases, with 16 bases remaining between them. The CDR3 extends over 16 amino acids. The DNA of the CDR3 is TGTGCCAGCAGCTTAGCGCTCGGGGTCAGCGAGGGGGAGCTGTTTTTT. Its translation is CASSLALGVSEGELFF.

The chain has TRBV25-1 and TRBJ2-5; 9 bases are a match to TRBD1. The germline gives CDR1 MGHDK, CDR2 SYGVNS. The CDR3 has 18 amino acids. V trimming: 3 bases; J trimming: 7 bases; junction bases outside the gene matches: 18. The CDR3 protein is CASSEAFRDRAPRGTQYF. CDR3 DNA: TGTGCCAGCAGTGAGGCTTTCCGGGACAGGGCCCCCCGGGGGACCCAGTACTTC.

This clonotype was detected only a few times. The V gene is TRBV15, the J gene TRBJ1-1, with D perhaps TRBD1 (5 bases). V was pared by 3 bases and J by 1 base, with 12 bases between. This CDR3 spans 15 amino acids. Germline lookup yields CDR1 LNHNV and CDR2 YYDKDF (reference sequence). The CDR3 DNA reads TGTGCCACCAGCAGCGACAGAAGACAGAACACTGAAGCTTTCTTT. It specifies CATSSDRRQNTEAFF.

This clonotype occurred a few times. This chain joins TRBV4-3 and TRBJ2-7; D could derive from TRBD1 or TRBD2 (5 bases each). Between the trimmed V and J ends, which lost 1 base and 2 bases, there was a span of 27 bases. The CDR3 extends over 20 amino acids. The germline gives CDR1 LGHNA, CDR2 YSLEER. CDR3 DNA sequence: TGCGCCAGCAGCCAAGTCCCCCGGGGACCGGAGGTTCCGCTAGCCTACGAGCAGTACTTC. Protein product: CASSQVPRGPEVPLAYEQYF.